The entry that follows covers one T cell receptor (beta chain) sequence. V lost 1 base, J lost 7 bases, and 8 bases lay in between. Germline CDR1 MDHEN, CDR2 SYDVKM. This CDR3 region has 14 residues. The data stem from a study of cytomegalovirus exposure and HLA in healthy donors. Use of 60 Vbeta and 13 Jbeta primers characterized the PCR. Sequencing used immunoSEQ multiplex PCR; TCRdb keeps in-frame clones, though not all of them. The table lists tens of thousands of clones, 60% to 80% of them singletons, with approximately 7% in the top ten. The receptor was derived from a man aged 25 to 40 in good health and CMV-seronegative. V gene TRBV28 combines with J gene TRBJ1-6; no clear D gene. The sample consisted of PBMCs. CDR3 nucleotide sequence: TGTGCCAGCAGTTTATCTCAGAACAATTCACCCCTCCACTTT. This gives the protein CASSLSQNNSPLHF. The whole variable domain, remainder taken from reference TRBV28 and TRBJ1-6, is DVKVTQSSRYLVKRTGEKVFLECVQDMDHENMFWYRQDPGLGLRLIYFSYDVKMKEKGDIPEGYSVSREKKERFSLILESASTNQTSMYLCASSLSQNNSPLHFGNGTRLTVT.